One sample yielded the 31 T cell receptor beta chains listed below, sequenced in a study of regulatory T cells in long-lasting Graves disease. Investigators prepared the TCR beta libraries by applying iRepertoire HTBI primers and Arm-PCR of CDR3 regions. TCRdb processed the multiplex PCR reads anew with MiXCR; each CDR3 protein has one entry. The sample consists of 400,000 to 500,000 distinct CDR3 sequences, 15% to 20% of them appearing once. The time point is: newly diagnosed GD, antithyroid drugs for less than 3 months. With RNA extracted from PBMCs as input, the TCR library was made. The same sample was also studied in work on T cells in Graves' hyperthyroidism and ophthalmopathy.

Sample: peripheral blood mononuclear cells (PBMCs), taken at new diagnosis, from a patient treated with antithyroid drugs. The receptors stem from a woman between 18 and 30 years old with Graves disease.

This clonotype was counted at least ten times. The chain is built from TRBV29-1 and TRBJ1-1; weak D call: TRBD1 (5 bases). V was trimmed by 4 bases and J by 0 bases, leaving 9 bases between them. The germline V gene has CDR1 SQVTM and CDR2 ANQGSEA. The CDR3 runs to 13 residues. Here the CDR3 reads CSVGGGMNTEAFF. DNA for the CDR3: TGCAGCGTTGGTGGGGGGATGAACACTGAAGCTTTCTTT.

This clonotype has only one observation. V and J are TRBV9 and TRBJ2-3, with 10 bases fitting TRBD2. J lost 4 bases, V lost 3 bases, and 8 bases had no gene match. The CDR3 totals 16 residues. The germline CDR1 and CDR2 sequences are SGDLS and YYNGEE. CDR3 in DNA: TGTGCCAGCAGCGGTAAGCGGGAGGGCCGGTCAGATACGCAGTATTTT. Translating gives CASSGKREGRSDTQYF.

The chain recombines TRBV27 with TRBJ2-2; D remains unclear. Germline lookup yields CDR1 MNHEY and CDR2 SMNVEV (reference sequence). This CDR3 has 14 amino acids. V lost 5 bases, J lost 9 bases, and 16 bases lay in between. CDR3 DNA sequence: TGTGCCAGCAGTCCCCGTAGAGAGGCCTGGGAGCTGTTTTTT. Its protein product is CASSPRREAWELFF.

CDR3 coding DNA: TGCAGCGTTTTGACAGCCAACTCCTACGAGCAGTACTTC. This sequence encodes CSVLTANSYEQYF. The chain has TRBV29-1 and TRBJ2-7, with D maybe TRBD1 (5 bases). The CDR3 sequence is 13 residues long. The V end lost 5 bases, the J end lost 0 bases, and 11 bases lay between the germline ends. Germline assignment: CDR1 SQVTM and CDR2 ANQGSEA.

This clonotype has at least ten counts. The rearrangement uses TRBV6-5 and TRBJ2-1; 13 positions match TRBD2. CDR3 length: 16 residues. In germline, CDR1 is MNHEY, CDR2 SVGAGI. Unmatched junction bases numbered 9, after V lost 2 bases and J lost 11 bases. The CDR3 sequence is CASSYDGLAGEGQQFF. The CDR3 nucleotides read TGTGCCAGCAGTTACGATGGACTAGCGGGAGAGGGACAGCAGTTCTTC.

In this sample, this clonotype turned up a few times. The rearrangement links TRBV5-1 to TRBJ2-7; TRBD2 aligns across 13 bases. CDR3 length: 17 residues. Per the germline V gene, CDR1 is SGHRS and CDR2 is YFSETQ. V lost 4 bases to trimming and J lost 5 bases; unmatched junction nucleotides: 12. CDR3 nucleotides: TGCGCCAGCAGCCCGGGACTAGCGGGGAGAGCGCTCGACGAGCAGTACTTC. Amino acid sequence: CASSPGLAGRALDEQYF.

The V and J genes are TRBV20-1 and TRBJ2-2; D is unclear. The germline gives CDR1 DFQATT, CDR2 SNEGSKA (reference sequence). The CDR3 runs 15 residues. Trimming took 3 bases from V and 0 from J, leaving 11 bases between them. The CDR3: CSASFQSSNTGELFF. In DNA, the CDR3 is TGCAGTGCTAGTTTTCAGTCATCGAACACCGGGGAGCTGTTTTTT.

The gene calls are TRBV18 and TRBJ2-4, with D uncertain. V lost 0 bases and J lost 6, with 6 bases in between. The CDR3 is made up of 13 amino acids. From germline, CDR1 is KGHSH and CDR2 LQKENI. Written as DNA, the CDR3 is TGTGCCAGCTCACCACCAGTGGGAAACATTCAGTACTTC. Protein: CASSPPVGNIQYF.

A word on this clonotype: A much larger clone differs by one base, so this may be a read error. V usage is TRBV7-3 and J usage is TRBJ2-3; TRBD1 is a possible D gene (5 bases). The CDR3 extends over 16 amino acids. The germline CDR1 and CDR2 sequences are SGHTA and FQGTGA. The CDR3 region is CAGSRGLGGSTDTQYF. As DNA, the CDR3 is TGTGCCGGCAGTAGGGGCCTGGGCGGAAGCACAGATACGCAGTATTTT.

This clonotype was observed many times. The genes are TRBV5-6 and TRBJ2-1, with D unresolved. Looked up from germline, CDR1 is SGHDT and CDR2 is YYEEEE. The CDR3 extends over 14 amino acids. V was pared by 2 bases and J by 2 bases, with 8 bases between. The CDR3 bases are TGTGCCAGCAGCTTTGGGGTAGCCTACAATGAGCAGTTCTTC. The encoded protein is CASSFGVAYNEQFF.

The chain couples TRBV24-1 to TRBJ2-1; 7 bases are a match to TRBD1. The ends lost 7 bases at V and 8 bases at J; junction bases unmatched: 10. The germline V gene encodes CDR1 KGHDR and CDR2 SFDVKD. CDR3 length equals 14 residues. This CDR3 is CATSHTRGIDEQFF. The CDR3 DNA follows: TGTGCCACCAGCCATACCAGGGGGATCGATGAGCAGTTCTTC.

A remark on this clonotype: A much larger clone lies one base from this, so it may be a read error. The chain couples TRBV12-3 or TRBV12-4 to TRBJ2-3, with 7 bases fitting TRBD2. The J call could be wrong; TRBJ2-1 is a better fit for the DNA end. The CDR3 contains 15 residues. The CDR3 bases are TGTGCCAGCAGTTTTAGCGGGTGGGATGCAGATGAGCAGTTCTTC. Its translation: CASSFSGWDADEQFF.

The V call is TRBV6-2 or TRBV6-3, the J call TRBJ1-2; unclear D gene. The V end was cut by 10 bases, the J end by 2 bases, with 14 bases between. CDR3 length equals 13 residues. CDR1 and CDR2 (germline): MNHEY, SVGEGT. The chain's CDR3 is CATLPNLNYGYTF. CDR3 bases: TGTGCCACCCTTCCCAACCTCAACTATGGCTACACCTTC.

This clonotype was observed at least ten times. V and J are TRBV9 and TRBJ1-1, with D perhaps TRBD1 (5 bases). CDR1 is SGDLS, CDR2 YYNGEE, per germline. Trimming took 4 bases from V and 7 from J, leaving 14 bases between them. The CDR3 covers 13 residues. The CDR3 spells CASSPRVGREAFF. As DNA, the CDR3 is TGTGCCAGCAGCCCCCGTGTGGGGCGTGAAGCTTTCTTT.

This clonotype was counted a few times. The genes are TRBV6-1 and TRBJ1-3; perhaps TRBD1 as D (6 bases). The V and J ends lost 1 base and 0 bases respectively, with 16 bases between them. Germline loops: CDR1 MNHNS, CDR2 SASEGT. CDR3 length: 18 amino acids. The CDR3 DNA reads TGTGCCAGCAGTGAAGAGAGTGGGGACACCAGCTCTGGAAACACCATATATTTT. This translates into CASSEESGDTSSGNTIYF.

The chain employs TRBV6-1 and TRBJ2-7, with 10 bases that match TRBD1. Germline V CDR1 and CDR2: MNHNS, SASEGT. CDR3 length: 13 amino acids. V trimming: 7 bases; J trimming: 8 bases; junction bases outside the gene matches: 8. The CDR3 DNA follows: TGTGCCAGCACCAGGGACAGGGGATACAAGCAGTACTTC. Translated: CASTRDRGYKQYF.

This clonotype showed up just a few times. Here the CDR3 reads CASNDERGSYNEQFF. CDR3 DNA sequence: TGTGCCAGCAATGACGAGAGGGGGTCCTACAATGAGCAGTTCTTC. The rearrangement links TRBV6-1 to TRBJ2-1; tentatively, D is TRBD1 (6 bases). V lost 7 bases to trimming and J lost 1 base, with 14 bases between them. From germline, CDR1 is MNHNS and CDR2 SASEGT. The CDR3 has 15 residues.

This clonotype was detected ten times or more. CDR3 in amino acids: CASSPDTDQETQYF. For the CDR3, the DNA is TGTGCCAGCAGTCCCGACACAGACCAAGAGACCCAGTACTTC. V and J are TRBV13 and TRBJ2-5; D call uncertain. The CDR3 sequence is 14 residues long. CDR1 is PRHDT, CDR2 FYEKMQ, per germline (reference sequence). V lost 6 bases and J 0 bases, leaving 11 bases between the germline ends.

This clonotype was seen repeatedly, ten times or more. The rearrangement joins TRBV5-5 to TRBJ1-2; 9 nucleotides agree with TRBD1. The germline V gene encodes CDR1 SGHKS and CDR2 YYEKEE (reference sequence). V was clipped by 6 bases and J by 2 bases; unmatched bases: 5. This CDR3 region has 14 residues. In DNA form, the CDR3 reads TGTGCCAGCAACAGGGGACAGGGAAACTATGGCTACACCTTC. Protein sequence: CASNRGQGNYGYTF. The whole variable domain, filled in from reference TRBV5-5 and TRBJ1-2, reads DAGVTQSPTHLIKTRGQQVTLRCSPISGHKSVSWYQQVLGQGPQFIFQYYEKEERGRGNFPDRFSARQFPNYSSELNVNALLLGDSALYLCASNRGQGNYGYTFGSGTRLTVV.

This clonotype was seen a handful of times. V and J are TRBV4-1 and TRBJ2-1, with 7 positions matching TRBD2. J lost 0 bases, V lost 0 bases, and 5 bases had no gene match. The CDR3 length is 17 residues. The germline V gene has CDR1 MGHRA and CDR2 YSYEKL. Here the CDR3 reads CASSQDRAGASYNEQFF. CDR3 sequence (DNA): TGCGCCAGCAGCCAAGATAGGGCGGGAGCCTCCTACAATGAGCAGTTCTTC.

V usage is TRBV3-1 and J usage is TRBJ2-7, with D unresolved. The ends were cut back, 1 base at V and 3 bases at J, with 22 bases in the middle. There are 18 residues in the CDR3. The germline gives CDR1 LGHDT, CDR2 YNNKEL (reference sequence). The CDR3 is CASSQGNYDFNPLYEQYF. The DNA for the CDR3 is TGTGCCAGCAGCCAAGGAAACTATGACTTTAACCCCCTCTACGAGCAGTACTTC.

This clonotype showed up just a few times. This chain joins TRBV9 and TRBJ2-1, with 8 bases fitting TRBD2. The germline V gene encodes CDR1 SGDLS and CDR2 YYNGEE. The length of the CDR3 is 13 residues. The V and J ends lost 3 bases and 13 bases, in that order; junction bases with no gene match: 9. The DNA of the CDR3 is TGTGCCAGCAGCGAACGGACTAGCCTTGTCCAGTTCTTC. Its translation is CASSERTSLVQFF.

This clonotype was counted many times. CDR3 nucleotide sequence: TGTGCCAGCAGCCACGGGACTAGCGGGAGTTCGAGGGACGAGCAGTACTTC. Amino acid sequence: CASSHGTSGSSRDEQYF. The chain couples TRBV12-3 or TRBV12-4 to TRBJ2-7; 14 nucleotides line up with TRBD2. This CDR3 contains 17 residues. After removal of 6 bases from V and 5 bases from J, the junction contained 12 bases not matched to a gene.

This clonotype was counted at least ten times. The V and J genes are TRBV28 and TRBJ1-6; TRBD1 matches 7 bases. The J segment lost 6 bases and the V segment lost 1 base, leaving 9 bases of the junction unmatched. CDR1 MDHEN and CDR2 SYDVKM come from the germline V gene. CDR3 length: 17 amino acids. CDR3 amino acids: CASSLFQGQAGNSPLHF. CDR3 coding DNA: TGTGCCAGCAGTTTATTCCAAGGACAGGCGGGTAATTCACCCCTCCACTTT. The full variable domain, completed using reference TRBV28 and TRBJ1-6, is DVKVTQSSRYLVKRTGEKVFLECVQDMDHENMFWYRQDPGLGLRLIYFSYDVKMKEKGDIPEGYSVSREKKERFSLILESASTNQTSMYLCASSLFQGQAGNSPLHFGNGTRLTVT.

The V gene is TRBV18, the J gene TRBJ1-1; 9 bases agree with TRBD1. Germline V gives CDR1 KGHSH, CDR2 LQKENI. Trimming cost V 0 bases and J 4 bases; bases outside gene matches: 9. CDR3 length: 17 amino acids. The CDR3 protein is CASSPPSGQGSGTEAFF. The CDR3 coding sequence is TGTGCCAGCTCACCACCCTCTGGACAGGGGTCAGGCACTGAAGCTTTCTTT.

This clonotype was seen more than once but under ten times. As DNA, the CDR3 is TGTGCCAGCAGCTTAGATTGGGGACAGGGGCTAAGTGGCTACACCTTC. It specifies CASSLDWGQGLSGYTF. This chain connects TRBV7-2 to TRBJ1-2; 10 bases match TRBD1. CDR3 size: 16 residues. The V segment lost 1 base and the J segment 7 bases; nucleotides outside the gene matches: 9. The germline V gene has CDR1 SGHTA and CDR2 FQGNSA.

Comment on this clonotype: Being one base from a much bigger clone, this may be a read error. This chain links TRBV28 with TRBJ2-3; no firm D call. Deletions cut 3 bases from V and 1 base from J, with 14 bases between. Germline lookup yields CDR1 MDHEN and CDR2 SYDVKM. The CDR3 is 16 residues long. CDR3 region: CASSFDSSLRTDTQYF. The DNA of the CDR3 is TGTGCCAGCAGTTTTGATAGTTCGTTGCGCACAGATACGCAGTATTTT.

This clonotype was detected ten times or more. The CDR3 loop is CASSLGGTDYEQYF. As DNA, the CDR3 is TGTGCCAGCAGCTTAGGGGGGACAGACTACGAGCAGTACTTC. The chain is built from TRBV11-2 and TRBJ2-7, with 7 bases that match TRBD1. The CDR3 is 14 residues long. The V gene's germline CDR1 is SGHAT and CDR2 FQNNGV. V dropped 1 base and J dropped 3; count of bases not matched to a gene: 3.

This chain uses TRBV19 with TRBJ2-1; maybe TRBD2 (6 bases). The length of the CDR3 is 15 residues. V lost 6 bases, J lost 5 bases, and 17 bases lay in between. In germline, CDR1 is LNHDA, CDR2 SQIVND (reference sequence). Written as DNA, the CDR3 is TGTGCCAGTAGGGGGGACGGGAGTGGGAACAATGAGCAGTTCTTC. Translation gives CASRGDGSGNNEQFF. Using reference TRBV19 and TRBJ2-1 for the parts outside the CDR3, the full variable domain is DGGITQSPKYLFRKEGQNVTLSCEQNLNHDAMYWYRQDPGQGLRLIYYSQIVNDFQKGDIAEGYSVSREKKESFPLTVTSAQKNPTAFYLCASRGDGSGNNEQFFGPGTRLTVL.

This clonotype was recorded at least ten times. DNA of the CDR3: TGCGCCAGCAGCTTGGCCGGGACTAGCGGGACTACCTACAATGAGCAGTTCTTC. Amino acids: CASSLAGTSGTTYNEQFF. V usage is TRBV5-1 and J usage is TRBJ2-1; 13 nucleotides line up with TRBD2. Germline V lookup: CDR1 SGHRS, CDR2 YFSETQ. CDR3 length equals 18 residues. J was trimmed by 2 bases and V by 0 bases; bases with no gene match: 5.

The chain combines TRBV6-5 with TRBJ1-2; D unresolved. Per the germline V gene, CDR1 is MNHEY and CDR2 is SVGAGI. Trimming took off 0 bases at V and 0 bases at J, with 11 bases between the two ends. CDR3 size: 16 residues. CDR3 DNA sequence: TGTGCCAGCAGTTACTCGCGGCGGCTAGCTAACTATGGCTACACCTTC. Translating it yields CASSYSRRLANYGYTF.